These 5 T cell receptor beta chains originate from one sample sequenced in a study of blood T cell repertoires in COVID-19 (dated by TCRdb to about 2020). The library came from the immunoSEQ multiplex PCR assay. This is the immuneACCESS table as TCRdb keeps it, with only in-frame sequences that have V and J called. A part of the clones is gone; compared with another copy, unresolved V genes explain less than half, and the rest is unexplained. The sample yields around 59,000 clones; around 88% were counted once. The top ten hold less than 5% of the sample. The sequenced sample consisted of peripheral blood. Every receptor here comes from a man in his sixties with acute or convalescent COVID-19.

The chain couples TRBV27 to TRBJ2-7; perhaps TRBD2 as D (6 bases). The CDR3 totals 16 residues. The V end lost 3 bases, the J end lost 2 bases, and 17 bases lay between the germline ends. Germline V gives CDR1 MNHEY, CDR2 SMNVEV (reference sequence). The CDR3 DNA sequence: TGTGCCAGCAGTTTCTCCCTGGGGGGATTGCCCTACGAGCAGTACTTC. Its protein is CASSFSLGGLPYEQYF.

The gene calls are TRBV27 and TRBJ1-6; TRBD1 matches 7 bases. The CDR3 is 15 residues long. Germline V lookup: CDR1 MNHEY, CDR2 SMNVEV (reference sequence). J gave up 7 bases and V 6 bases, and 9 bases lay outside the gene matches. The CDR3 region is CASSQDRAGNSPLHF. The CDR3 coding sequence is TGTGCCAGCAGCCAAGACAGGGCGGGGAATTCACCCCTCCACTTT.

The V and J genes are TRBV6-4 and TRBJ2-5, with 8 positions matching TRBD2. Germline lookup yields CDR1 MRHNA and CDR2 SNTAGT. This CDR3 has 15 residues. After removal of 5 bases from V and 2 bases from J, the junction contained 7 bases not matched to a gene. CDR3 residues: CASSKASGPQETQYF. The CDR3 nucleotides are TGTGCCAGCAGTAAAGCTAGCGGGCCTCAAGAGACCCAGTACTTC.

The chain recombines TRBV5-1 with TRBJ1-1; D is unclear. V was clipped by 5 bases and J by 5 bases, with 25 bases between them. The germline CDR1 and CDR2 sequences are SGHRS and YFSETQ. The CDR3 length is 17 residues. The chain's CDR3 is CASREGITYDVGTEAFF. CDR3 bases: TGCGCCAGCAGGGAGGGAATCACCTACGACGTGGGGACTGAAGCTTTCTTT.

This chain connects TRBV29-1 to TRBJ1-2; 7 bases agree with TRBD1. The CDR3 runs to 13 residues. From germline, CDR1 is SQVTM and CDR2 ANQGSEA. Trimming cost V 4 bases and J 3 bases; bases outside gene matches: 5. CDR3 amino acids: CSVGDRVDYGYTF. CDR3 in DNA: TGCAGCGTTGGAGACAGGGTAGACTATGGCTACACCTTC.